This record looks at one TCR beta chain sequence and its context. Its matching antigen is unknown. The CDR3 length is 15 residues. Trimming at V came to 7 bases and at J to 2 bases, leaving 11 bases not matched to a gene. CDR1 and CDR2 from the germline V gene are SNHLY and FYNNEI. With random hexamers, about 0.5 to 1 ug RNA was reverse transcribed. Amplification of TCR beta CDR3 was carried out by immunoSEQ multiplex PCR, which covered 54 Vbeta and 13 Jbeta segments. TCRdb analysed the immunoSEQ multiplex PCR reads with MiXCR anew, one entry per CDR3 protein. Of about 130,000 distinct CDR3 sequences in the sample, around 95% were seen once. The data were taken from a study of CD8 T cells in Susac syndrome. Sequencing targeted TCR beta in blood CD8+ and CD4+ T cells. Findings and caveats of the study: As the study acknowledged, the number of individuals who were part of its TCR sequencing and HLA analysis was relatively small.

This receptor was identified in a human donor in good health. The sequencing sample was made of CD4+ T cells from PBMCs. V is TRBV2 and J is TRBJ2-7; 7 positions agree with TRBD1. The DNA of the CDR3 is TGTGCCAGCAATCAAGGGGGCGGCGAGGCCTACGAGCAGTACTTC. Residues: CASNQGGGEAYEQYF.